This T cell receptor (beta chain) was retrieved from a study of T cells in Graves' hyperthyroidism and ophthalmopathy. Study observations and caveats: Most clonotypes that expanded in the thyroid above 0.001 also showed up in blood.

In the case of this clonotype: The target antigen is unknown.

V was trimmed by 0 bases and J by 1 base, leaving 9 bases between them. This CDR3 comprises 15 residues. Germline V gene lookup returns CDR1 SGHDN and CDR2 FVKESK. Disease duration was under 3 months in the ophthalmopathy patients, who also had a Clinical Activity Score of at least 3 and a NOSPECS grade of at least 4. Amplification of TCR beta CDR3 regions used RNA as the template. When the TCR CDR3 underwent first-round RT-PCR, the HTBI primer set was used. MiXCR, applied by TCRdb to the multiplex PCR reads, yields one record per CDR3 protein. The table records 250,000 to 300,000 distinct CDR3 sequences, approximately 18% of them present only once.

This sequence was found in a man in his fifties or sixties with Graves' ophthalmopathy. The chain employs TRBV14 and TRBJ1-1; D uncertain. Sequencing was carried out using blood. Here the CDR3 reads CASSQELVRNTEAFF. The CDR3 DNA is TGTGCCAGCAGCCAAGAGTTAGTCCGGAACACTGAAGCTTTCTTT.